The 29 T cell receptor beta chains in this list originate from one sample, sequenced in a study of blood T cell repertoires in COVID-19. Measured with immunoSEQ multiplex PCR; TCRdb has only the in-frame clones, and not every one. The sample has roughly 100,000 clones; 65% to 80% are singletons. Source material: peripheral blood. The receptors originated from an older woman with acute or convalescent COVID-19.

The chain links TRBV14 to TRBJ1-6; D is uncertain. Germline values: CDR1 SGHDN, CDR2 FVKESK. V was pared by 4 bases and J by 0 bases, with 10 bases between. The CDR3 consists of 16 residues. The CDR3 sequence is CASSRREGSYNSPLHF. The CDR3 DNA reads TGTGCCAGCAGCCGAAGGGAGGGCTCCTATAATTCACCCCTCCACTTT.

This clone came up a few times. The chain recombines TRBV6-5 with TRBJ1-2; maybe TRBD1 (5 bases). The germline gives CDR1 MNHEY, CDR2 SVGAGI. The CDR3 is 15 residues long. Trimming cost V 6 bases and J 2 bases, with 16 bases left between them. The CDR3 here is CASSVRDYDNYGYTF. The CDR3 nucleotides are TGTGCCAGCAGCGTAAGGGACTACGACAACTATGGCTACACCTTC.

The chain carries TRBV19 and TRBJ1-5; D is uncertain. This CDR3 contains 13 residues. V lost 3 bases, J lost 4 bases, and 7 bases lay in between. CDR1 and CDR2 (germline): LNHDA, SQIVND (reference sequence). CDR3 sequence: CASSIAENQPQHF. In nucleotides, the CDR3 is TGTGCCAGTAGTATCGCGGAGAATCAGCCCCAGCATTTT.

Worth noting for this clone: Being one base from a much bigger clone, this may be a read error. Within the sample, other DNA sequences also encode this same CDR3. The rearrangement uses TRBV5-1 and TRBJ2-7; TRBD2 aligns across 8 bases. After removal of 8 bases from V and 7 bases from J, the junction contained 20 bases not matched to a gene. Germline values: CDR1 SGHRS, CDR2 YFSETQ. The CDR3 extends over 16 amino acids. Here the CDR3 reads CARLSGWGGRGGEQYF. The CDR3 DNA sequence: TGCGCCAGGTTGAGCGGTTGGGGGGGCCGGGGGGGGGAGCAGTACTTC.

The gene calls are TRBV10-3 and TRBJ2-3; D is unclear. Trimming cost V 11 bases and J 0 bases, with 15 bases left between them. CDR1 and CDR2 (germline): ENHRY, SYGVKD. The CDR3 is 14 amino acids. CDR3 sequence: CAARHTASTDTQYF. The CDR3 region has the DNA TGTGCCGCCCGACACACAGCTAGCACAGATACGCAGTATTTT.

This clone showed up just a few times. The CDR3 spells CASSLAGQPNTEAFF. As DNA, the CDR3 is TGTGCCAGCAGCTTAGCCGGACAGCCAAACACTGAAGCTTTCTTT. V gene TRBV11-2 combines with J gene TRBJ1-1, with D possibly matching TRBD1 (6 bases). The V end was cut by 1 base, the J end by 2 bases, with 11 bases between. CDR3 length: 15 residues. Germline V gives CDR1 SGHAT, CDR2 FQNNGV.

The genes are TRBV27 and TRBJ2-5; D may be TRBD1 (6 bases). With 6 bases removed from V and 5 bases from J, the gap between germline ends came to 22 bases. The V gene's germline CDR1 is MNHEY and CDR2 SMNVEV (reference sequence). This CDR3 is 16 amino acids long. The CDR3 region has the DNA TGTGCCAGCAGCCGTTACTCAGGGGTGAGGCGGGAGACCCAGTACTTC. This codes for CASSRYSGVRRETQYF.

The chain combines TRBV5-1 with TRBJ1-2, with D possibly being TRBD1 (5 bases). The V and J ends lost 6 bases and 7 bases respectively, with 19 bases between them. Germline V gives CDR1 SGHRS, CDR2 YFSETQ. The CDR3 length is 14 residues. CDR3 in DNA: TGCGCCAGCACCTCCGCCCAGGGAGGTATTGGCTACACCTTC. It specifies CASTSAQGGIGYTF.

The CDR3 loop reads CASSIQGSNTGELFF. Written as DNA, the CDR3 is TGTGCCAGTAGTATTCAGGGTTCGAACACCGGGGAGCTGTTTTTT. The chain uses TRBV19 and TRBJ2-2, with TRBD1 as a possible D gene (5 bases). Germline CDR1 LNHDA, CDR2 SQIVND (reference sequence). This CDR3 has 15 residues. V lost 3 bases to trimming and J lost 0 bases, with 8 bases between them.

This chain connects TRBV28 to TRBJ1-1; 7 bases map to TRBD1. The CDR3 spans 13 residues. With 2 bases clipped from V and 7 bases from J, the junction kept 4 bases outside the gene matches. Germline V gene lookup returns CDR1 MDHEN and CDR2 SYDVKM. The CDR3 spells CASSLGTAYEAFF. The CDR3, as DNA: TGTGCCAGCAGTTTAGGGACAGCCTATGAAGCTTTCTTT.

This sequence joins TRBV18 and TRBJ2-6; 8 nucleotides match TRBD1. In germline, CDR1 is KGHSH, CDR2 LQKENI. The CDR3 runs 19 residues. With 1 base clipped from V and 1 base from J, the junction kept 9 bases outside the gene matches. The CDR3: CASSPLGPGQDSGANVLTF. The CDR3 DNA is TGTGCCAGCTCACCACTTGGGCCGGGACAGGATTCTGGGGCCAACGTCCTGACTTTC.

This chain uses TRBV18 with TRBJ2-1; 9 positions agree with TRBD2. Looked up from germline, CDR1 is KGHSH and CDR2 is LQKENI. The trim removed 5 bases at V and 1 base at J, leaving 9 bases unmatched. This CDR3 comprises 17 residues. The CDR3: CASSGSIAGASYNEQFF. CDR3 in DNA: TGTGCCAGCTCAGGTAGCATAGCGGGGGCTTCCTACAATGAGCAGTTCTTC. The full variable domain, completed using reference TRBV18 and TRBJ2-1, is NAGVMQNPRHLVRRRGQEARLRCSPMKGHSHVYWYRQLPEEGLKFMVYLQKENIIDESGMPKERFSAEFPKEGPSILRIQQVVRGDSAAYFCASSGSIAGASYNEQFFGPGTRLTVL.

This chain links TRBV29-1 with TRBJ2-7; 7 nucleotides align to TRBD1. Germline CDR1 reads SQVTM; CDR2 reads ANQGSEA. The CDR3 extends over 13 amino acids. V lost 4 bases, J lost 6 bases, and 9 bases stayed unmatched. The CDR3 bases are TGCAGCGTTGGAAAGGGGGCCGGAGGCGAGCAGTACTTC. Amino acid sequence: CSVGKGAGGEQYF.

This chain joins TRBV4-3 and TRBJ1-2; unclear D gene. Deletions cut 3 bases from V and 0 bases from J, with 11 bases between. From germline, CDR1 is LGHNA and CDR2 YSLEER. The CDR3 sequence is 15 residues long. Written as DNA, the CDR3 is TGCGCCAGCAGCCATTCGGGGAATACTAACTATGGCTACACCTTC. This gives the protein CASSHSGNTNYGYTF.

J is TRBJ2-7 and V is TRBV6-2 or TRBV6-3; 7 positions agree with TRBD1. Unmatched junction bases numbered 7, after V lost 5 bases and J lost 3 bases. CDR1 MNHEY and CDR2 SVGEGT come from the germline V gene. The CDR3 has 14 amino acids. In DNA form, the CDR3 reads TGTGCCAGCAGTCGACAGGGACCGGTCTACGAGCAGTACTTC. This gives the protein CASSRQGPVYEQYF.

In this sample, this clone turned up a few times. In nucleotides, the CDR3 is TGCGCCAGCAGCCCCGCACAGGGGACTGATGGCTACACCTTC. Translating gives CASSPAQGTDGYTF. V gene TRBV5-1 combines with J gene TRBJ1-2; TRBD1 aligns across 7 bases. Germline values: CDR1 SGHRS, CDR2 YFSETQ. The CDR3 loop spans 14 amino acids. V trimming: 4 bases; J trimming: 6 bases; junction bases outside the gene matches: 9. Together with reference TRBV5-1 and TRBJ1-2, the CDR3 gives the full variable domain: KAGVTQTPRYLIKTRGQQVTLSCSPISGHRSVSWYQQTPGQGLQFLFEYFSETQRNKGNFPGRFSGRQFSNSRSEMNVSTLELGDSALYLCASSPAQGTDGYTFGSGTRLTVV.

The V and J genes are TRBV7-9 and TRBJ1-6, with 7 bases aligning to TRBD1. V trimming: 5 bases; J trimming: 9 bases; junction bases outside the gene matches: 10. The CDR3 extends over 15 amino acids. CDR1 and CDR2 from the germline V gene are SEHNR and FQNEAQ (reference sequence). This chain's CDR3 is CASSQPGQAGSPLHF. Here the CDR3 DNA reads TGTGCCAGCAGCCAGCCTGGACAGGCGGGTTCACCCCTCCACTTT.

This chain links TRBV6-1 with TRBJ1-1; D is unclear. Trimming removed 0 bases at V and 4 bases at J, with 15 bases between. Germline V lookup: CDR1 MNHNS, CDR2 SASEGT. The CDR3 consists of 16 residues. The CDR3, as DNA: TGTGCCAGCAGTGAAGCGCTCCTGGTGCCAGGCACTGAAGCTTTCTTT. This codes for CASSEALLVPGTEAFF.

The genes are TRBV5-6 and TRBJ2-4, with 8 bases identical to TRBD2. The germline V gene has CDR1 SGHDT and CDR2 YYEEEE. The CDR3 consists of 15 residues. V shed 4 bases, J shed 6 bases, and the junction held 9 bases outside the gene matches. The CDR3 nucleotides read TGTGCCAGCAGCCCCCCGGGGGGGCAGCTAAACATTCAGTACTTC. Protein product: CASSPPGGQLNIQYF.

This clone has a single count. This CDR3 is CASSLGGPGETQYF. The CDR3 nucleotides read TGTGCCAGCTCCCTTGGCGGGCCGGGAGAGACCCAGTACTTC. This chain uses TRBV18 with TRBJ2-5, with D possibly TRBD2 on 5 matching bases. Germline CDR1 KGHSH, CDR2 LQKENI. V lost 6 bases to trimming and J lost 4 bases, with 15 bases between them. The CDR3 totals 14 residues.

The chain has TRBV3-1 (or the pseudogene TRBV3-2) and TRBJ2-1; 12 nucleotides match TRBD2. Trimming removed 1 base from V and 6 bases from J; junction bases left unmatched: 7. Germline V gene sequence: CDR1 LGHDT, CDR2 YNNKEL (reference sequence). This CDR3 spans 17 amino acids. The CDR3 nucleotides are TGTGCCAGCAGCCAAGGCCCTAGCGGGGGGGCGGGCAATGAGCAGTTCTTC. This translates into CASSQGPSGGAGNEQFF.

This chain uses TRBV12-3 or TRBV12-4 with TRBJ2-7, with 8 bases fitting TRBD1. J gave up 2 bases and V 4 bases, and 1 base lay outside the gene matches. The CDR3 runs to 13 residues. The CDR3 bases are TGTGCCAGCAGTTGGACAGGGCCCTACGAGCAGTACTTC. Its protein product is CASSWTGPYEQYF.

This clone was counted a single time. The rearrangement links TRBV6-5 to TRBJ1-6; D remains unclear. With 4 bases removed from V and 10 bases from J, the gap between germline ends came to 14 bases. This CDR3 contains 14 residues. CDR1 is MNHEY, CDR2 SVGAGI, per germline. CDR3 sequence (DNA): TGTGCCAGCAGTTCCCTCGGGGATGGATCACCCCTCCACTTT. Protein: CASSSLGDGSPLHF.

This chain uses TRBV3-1 (or the pseudogene TRBV3-2) with TRBJ1-5, with TRBD1 as a possible D gene (6 bases). The germline gives CDR1 LGHDT, CDR2 YNNKEL (reference sequence). V lost 1 base and J 2 bases, leaving 6 bases between the germline ends. The CDR3 extends over 14 amino acids. The CDR3 is CASSQAGGNQPQHF. The CDR3 DNA reads as TGTGCCAGCAGCCAAGCAGGGGGCAATCAGCCCCAGCATTTT.

Here the CDR3 reads CASSLLAGGSLEQYF. The CDR3 DNA reads TGTGCCAGCAGCTTACTAGCGGGGGGCAGCTTGGAGCAGTACTTC. The chain is built from TRBV11-2 and TRBJ2-7; 11 nucleotides align to TRBD2. The CDR3 runs 15 residues. After removal of 2 bases from V and 7 bases from J, the junction contained 7 bases not matched to a gene. CDR1 is SGHAT, CDR2 FQNNGV, per germline.

The rearrangement joins TRBV4-3 to TRBJ2-7; TRBD1 matches at 8 bases. The CDR3 contains 14 residues. With V trimmed by 2 bases and J by 3 bases, 3 bases remained unmatched. Germline V gene sequence: CDR1 LGHNA, CDR2 YSLEER. The CDR3 protein is CASSQFTGGYEQYF. As DNA, the CDR3 is TGCGCCAGCAGCCAATTTACAGGGGGCTACGAGCAGTACTTC.

The rearrangement links TRBV30 to TRBJ1-6; 9 positions match TRBD1. Per the germline V gene, CDR1 is GTSNPN and CDR2 is SVGIG (reference sequence). Trimming removed 0 bases from V and 7 bases from J; junction bases left unmatched: 1. The CDR3 spans 14 residues. The CDR3 DNA sequence: TGTGCCTGGAGTGTAACAGGGGGCAATTCACCCCTCCACTTT. It translates to CAWSVTGGNSPLHF.

The chain has TRBV19 and TRBJ1-1; a weak D match, TRBD1 (6 bases). The V end was cut by 6 bases, the J end by 6 bases, with 14 bases between. This CDR3 contains 13 residues. Per germline, CDR1 LNHDA and CDR2 SQIVND (reference sequence). The CDR3 bases are TGTGCCAGTAGCTTACAGGGCGGCTCTGAAGCTTTCTTT. Protein: CASSLQGGSEAFF. Supplemented by reference TRBV19 and TRBJ1-1, the full variable domain reads DGGITQSPKYLFRKEGQNVTLSCEQNLNHDAMYWYRQDPGQGLRLIYYSQIVNDFQKGDIAEGYSVSREKKESFPLTVTSAQKNPTAFYLCASSLQGGSEAFFGQGTRLTVV.

The chain joins TRBV6-5 to TRBJ2-2; 7 bases line up with TRBD1. The J segment lost 4 bases and the V segment lost 5 bases, leaving 7 bases of the junction unmatched. The CDR3 extends over 15 amino acids. Germline CDR1 reads MNHEY; CDR2 reads SVGAGI. The CDR3 nucleotides are TGTGCCAGCAGTCCACAGGGGTTAATCACCGGGGAGCTGTTTTTT. Residues: CASSPQGLITGELFF.